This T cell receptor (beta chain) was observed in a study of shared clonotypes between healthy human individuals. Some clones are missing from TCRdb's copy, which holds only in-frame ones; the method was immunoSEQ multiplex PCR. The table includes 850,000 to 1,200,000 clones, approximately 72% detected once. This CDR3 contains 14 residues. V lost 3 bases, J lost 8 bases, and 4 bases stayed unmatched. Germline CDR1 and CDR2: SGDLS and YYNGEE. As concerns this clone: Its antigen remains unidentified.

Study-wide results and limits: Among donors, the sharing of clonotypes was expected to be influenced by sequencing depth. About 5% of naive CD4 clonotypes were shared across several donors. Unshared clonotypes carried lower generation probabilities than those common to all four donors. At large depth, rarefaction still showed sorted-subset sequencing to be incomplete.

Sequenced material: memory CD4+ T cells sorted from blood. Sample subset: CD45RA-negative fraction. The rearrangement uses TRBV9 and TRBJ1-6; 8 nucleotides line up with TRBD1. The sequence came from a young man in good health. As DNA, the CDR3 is TGTGCCAGCAGCGCGGACAGGGCAGATTCACCCCTCCACTTT. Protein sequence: CASSADRADSPLHF.